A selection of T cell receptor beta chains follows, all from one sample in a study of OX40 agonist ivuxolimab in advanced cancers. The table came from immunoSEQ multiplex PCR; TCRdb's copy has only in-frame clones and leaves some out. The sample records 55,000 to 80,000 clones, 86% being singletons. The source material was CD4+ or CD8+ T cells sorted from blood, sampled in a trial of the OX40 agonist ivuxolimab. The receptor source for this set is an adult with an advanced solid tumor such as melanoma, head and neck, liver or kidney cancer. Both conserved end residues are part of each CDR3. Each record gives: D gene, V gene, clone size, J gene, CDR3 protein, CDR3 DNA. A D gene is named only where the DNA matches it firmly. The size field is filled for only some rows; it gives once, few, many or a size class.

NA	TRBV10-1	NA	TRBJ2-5	CASSESTARTLQETQYF	TGCGCCAGCAGTGAGTCGACGGCGCGGACTCTCCAAGAGACCCAGTACTTC
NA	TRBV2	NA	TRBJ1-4	CASSESGTPNEKLFF	TGTGCCAGCAGTGAAAGCGGGACTCCTAATGAAAAACTGTTTTTT
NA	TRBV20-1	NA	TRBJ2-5	CSARMDLAQYF	TGCAGTGCTAGAATGGATTTGGCCCAGTACTTC
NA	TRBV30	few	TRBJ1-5	CAWSVQDLRQPQHF	TGTGCCTGGAGTGTGCAGGACCTCAGGCAGCCCCAGCATTTT
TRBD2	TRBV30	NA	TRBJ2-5	CAWRRTSGYQETQYF	TGTGCCTGGAGGAGGACTAGCGGGTACCAAGAGACCCAGTACTTC
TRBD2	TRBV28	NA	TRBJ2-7	CASTGPGTRTYEQYF	TGTGCCAGCACCGGCCCCGGGACTAGGACCTACGAGCAGTACTTC
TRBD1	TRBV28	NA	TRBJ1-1	CASRWTGSRTEAFF	TGTGCCAGCAGATGGACAGGGTCGCGGACTGAAGCTTTCTTT
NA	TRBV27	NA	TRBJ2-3	CASRDTSTDTQYF	TGTGCCAGCAGAGACACTAGCACAGATACGCAGTATTTT
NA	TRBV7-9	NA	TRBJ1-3	CASSLPMGAVDTIYF	TGTGCCAGCAGCCTACCAATGGGGGCGGTGGACACCATATATTTT
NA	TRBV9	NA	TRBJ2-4	CASSGGPTQIQYF	TGTGCCAGCAGCGGGGGACCGACCCAAATTCAGTACTTC
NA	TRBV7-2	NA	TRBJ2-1	CASSLAPVQGREQFF	TGTGCCAGCAGCTTAGCGCCCGTCCAGGGACGTGAGCAGTTCTTC
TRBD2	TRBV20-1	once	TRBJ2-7	CGTSGHYEQYF	TGCGGGACTAGCGGCCACTACGAGCAGTACTTC
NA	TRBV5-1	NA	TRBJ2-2	CASRPGNTGELFF	TGCGCCAGCAGGCCGGGAAACACCGGGGAGCTGTTTTTT
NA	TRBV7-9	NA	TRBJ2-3	CASSNTDTQYF	TGTGCCAGCAGCAACACAGATACGCAGTATTTT
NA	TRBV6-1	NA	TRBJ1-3	CASSVQFNSGNTIYF	TGTGCCAGCAGCGTCCAGTTCAACTCTGGAAACACCATATATTTT
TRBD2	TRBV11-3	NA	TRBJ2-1	CASSLGLAEGEQFF	TGTGCCAGCAGCTTAGGACTAGCCGAGGGCGAGCAGTTCTTC
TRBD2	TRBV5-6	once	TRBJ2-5	CASSWSRDYQGTQYF	TGTGCCAGCAGCTGGAGCCGGGACTATCAAGGGACCCAGTACTTC
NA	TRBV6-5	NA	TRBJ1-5	CACRDKNSNQPQHF	TGTGCCTGTCGGGACAAAAATAGCAATCAGCCCCAGCATTTT
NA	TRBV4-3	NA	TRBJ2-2	CASSHGTPPNTGELFF	TGCGCCAGCAGTCACGGGACCCCTCCGAACACCGGGGAGCTGTTTTTT
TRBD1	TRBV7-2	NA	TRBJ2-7	CASSSTGTGVHEQYF	TGTGCCAGCAGCTCCACCGGGACAGGGGTCCACGAGCAGTACTTC
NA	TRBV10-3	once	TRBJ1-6	CAIRETQVDSPLHF	TGTGCCATCAGAGAGACCCAGGTAGATTCACCCCTCCACTTT
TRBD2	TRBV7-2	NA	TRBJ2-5	CASSPGTSGSLGGETQYF	TGTGCCAGCAGCCCAGGGACTAGCGGGAGTCTAGGGGGAGAGACCCAGTACTTC
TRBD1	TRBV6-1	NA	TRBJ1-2	CASSVQGAEGYTF	TGTGCCAGCAGTGTTCAGGGGGCTGAAGGCTACACCTTC
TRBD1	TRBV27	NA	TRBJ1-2	CASSVRQGSHYGYTF	TGTGCCAGCAGTGTCAGACAGGGTTCCCACTATGGCTACACCTTC
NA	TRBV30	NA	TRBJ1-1	CAWSVQRAGQNTEAFF	TGTGCCTGGAGTGTACAGAGGGCAGGGCAGAACACTGAAGCTTTCTTT
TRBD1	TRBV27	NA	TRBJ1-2	CASSSGRTGYYGYTF	TGTGCCAGCAGTTCCGGAAGGACAGGCTACTATGGCTACACCTTC
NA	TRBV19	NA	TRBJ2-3	CASSDQRVTTDTQYF	TGTGCCAGTAGTGATCAGAGGGTCACCACAGATACGCAGTATTTT
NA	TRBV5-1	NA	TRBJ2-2	CASSLAGLRNTGELFF	TGCGCCAGCAGCTTGGCTGGACTGAGGAACACCGGGGAGCTGTTTTTT
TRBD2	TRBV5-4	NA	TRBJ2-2	CASSPLAGGFTGELFF	TGTGCCAGCAGTCCCTTGGCGGGGGGCTTCACCGGGGAGCTGTTTTTT
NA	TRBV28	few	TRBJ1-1	CASSFSYGEAFF	TGTGCCAGCAGTTTCTCGTACGGCGAAGCTTTCTTT
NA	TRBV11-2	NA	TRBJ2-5	CASSLNIAEYQETQYF	TGTGCCAGCAGCTTGAATATAGCGGAGTACCAAGAGACCCAGTACTTC
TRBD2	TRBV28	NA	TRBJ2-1	CATSRTSGTNQFF	TGTGCCACCAGTAGGACTAGCGGGACGAACCAGTTCTTC
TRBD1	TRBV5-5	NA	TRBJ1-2	CASSKGANYGYTF	TGTGCCAGCAGTAAGGGGGCCAACTATGGCTACACCTTC
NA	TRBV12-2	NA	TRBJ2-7	CASRLVGPGQIYEQYF	TGTGCAAGTCGCTTAGTCGGGCCGGGACAGATCTACGAGCAGTACTTC
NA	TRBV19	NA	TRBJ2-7	CASSIGSPNYEQYF	TGTGCCAGTAGTATTGGTTCCCCGAACTATGAGCAGTACTTC
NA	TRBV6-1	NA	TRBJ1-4	CASRVGTELEKLFF	TGTGCCAGCAGGGTCGGGACGGAACTTGAAAAACTGTTTTTT
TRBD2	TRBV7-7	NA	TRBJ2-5	CASSLGLAGGPLGAQYF	TGTGCTAGCAGCTTGGGACTAGCGGGAGGACCCCTGGGGGCCCAGTACTTC
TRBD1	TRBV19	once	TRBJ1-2	CASSIRGQGYTF	TGTGCCAGTAGTATCCGGGGACAGGGCTACACCTTC
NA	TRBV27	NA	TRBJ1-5	CASSPNVLSNQPQHF	TGTGCCAGCAGTCCTAACGTCCTTAGCAATCAGCCCCAGCATTTT
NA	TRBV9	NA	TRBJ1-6	CASREEGYPNSPLHF	TGTGCCAGCCGAGAGGAGGGTTATCCTAATTCACCCCTCCACTTT
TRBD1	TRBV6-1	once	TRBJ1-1	CASSADRGVSEAFF	TGTGCCAGCAGTGCGGACAGGGGGGTGAGTGAAGCTTTCTTT
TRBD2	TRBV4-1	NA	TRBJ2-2	CASSQDGSGIYAGELFF	TGCGCCAGCAGCCAAGATGGCAGCGGGATTTACGCCGGGGAGCTGTTTTTT
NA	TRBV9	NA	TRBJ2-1	CASSSSGEWNEQFF	TGTGCCAGCAGCAGTTCAGGGGAGTGGAATGAGCAGTTCTTC